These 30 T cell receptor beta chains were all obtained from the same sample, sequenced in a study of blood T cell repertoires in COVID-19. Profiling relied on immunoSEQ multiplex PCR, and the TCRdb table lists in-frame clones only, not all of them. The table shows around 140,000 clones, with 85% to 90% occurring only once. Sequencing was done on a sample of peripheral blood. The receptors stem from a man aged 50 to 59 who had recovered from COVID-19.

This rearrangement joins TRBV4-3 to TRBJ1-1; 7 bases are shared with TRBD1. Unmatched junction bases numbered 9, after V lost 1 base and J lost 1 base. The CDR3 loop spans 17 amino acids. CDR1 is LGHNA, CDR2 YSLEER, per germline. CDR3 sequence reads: CASSQGTGVMGNTEAFF. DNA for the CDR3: TGCGCCAGCAGCCAAGGGACAGGCGTAATGGGGAACACTGAAGCTTTCTTT.

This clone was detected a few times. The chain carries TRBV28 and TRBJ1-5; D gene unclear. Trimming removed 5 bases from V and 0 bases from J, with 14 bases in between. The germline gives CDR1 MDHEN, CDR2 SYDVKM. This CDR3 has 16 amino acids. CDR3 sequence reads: CASSLGSVYSNQPQHF. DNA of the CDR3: TGTGCCAGCAGTCTAGGTTCCGTCTATAGCAATCAGCCCCAGCATTTT.

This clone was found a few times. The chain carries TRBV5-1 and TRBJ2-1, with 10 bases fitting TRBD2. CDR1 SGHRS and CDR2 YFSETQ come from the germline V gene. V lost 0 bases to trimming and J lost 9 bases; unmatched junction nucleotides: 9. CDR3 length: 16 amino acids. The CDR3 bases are TGCGCCAGCAGCTTGGAGGAGCGGGGGGGCCTGGGTGAGCAGTTCTTC. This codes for CASSLEERGGLGEQFF.

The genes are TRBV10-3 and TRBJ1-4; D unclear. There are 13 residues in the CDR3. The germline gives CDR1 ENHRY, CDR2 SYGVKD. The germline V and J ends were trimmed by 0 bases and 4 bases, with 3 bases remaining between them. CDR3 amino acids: CAISESNNEKLFF. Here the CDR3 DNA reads TGTGCCATCAGTGAGTCCAATAATGAAAAACTGTTTTTT.

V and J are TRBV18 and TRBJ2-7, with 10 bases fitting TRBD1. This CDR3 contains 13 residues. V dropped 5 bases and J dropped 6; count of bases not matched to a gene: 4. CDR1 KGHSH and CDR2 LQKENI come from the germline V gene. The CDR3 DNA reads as TGTGCCAGCTCATCCGGGACAGGGGCCGAGCAGTACTTC. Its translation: CASSSGTGAEQYF. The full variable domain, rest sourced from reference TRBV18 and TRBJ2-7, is NAGVMQNPRHLVRRRGQEARLRCSPMKGHSHVYWYRQLPEEGLKFMVYLQKENIIDESGMPKERFSAEFPKEGPSILRIQQVVRGDSAAYFCASSSGTGAEQYFGPGTRLTVT.

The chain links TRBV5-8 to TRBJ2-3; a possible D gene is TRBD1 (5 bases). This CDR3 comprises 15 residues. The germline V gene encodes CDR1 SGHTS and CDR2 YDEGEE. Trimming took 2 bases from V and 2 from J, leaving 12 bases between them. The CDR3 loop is CASSFHRPTTDTQYF. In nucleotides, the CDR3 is TGTGCCAGCAGCTTCCACAGGCCTACCACAGATACGCAGTATTTT.

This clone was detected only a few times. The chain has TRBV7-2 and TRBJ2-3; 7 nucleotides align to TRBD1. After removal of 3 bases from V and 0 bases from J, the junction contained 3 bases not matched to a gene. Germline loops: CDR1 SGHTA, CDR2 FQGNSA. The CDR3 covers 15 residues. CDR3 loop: CASSFRGQSTDTQYF. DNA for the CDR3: TGTGCCAGCAGCTTTAGGGGACAGAGCACAGATACGCAGTATTTT. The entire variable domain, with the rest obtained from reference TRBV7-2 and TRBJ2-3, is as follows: GAGVSQSPSNKVTEKGKDVELRCDPISGHTALYWYRQSLGQGLEFLIYFQGNSAPDKSGLPSDRFSAERTGGSVSTLTIQRTQQEDSAVYLCASSFRGQSTDTQYFGPGTRLTVL.

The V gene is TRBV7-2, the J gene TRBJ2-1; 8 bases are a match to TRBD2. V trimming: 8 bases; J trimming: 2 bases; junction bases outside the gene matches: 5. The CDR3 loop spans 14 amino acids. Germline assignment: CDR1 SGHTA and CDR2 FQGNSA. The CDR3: CASRRGGTYNEQFF. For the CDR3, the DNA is TGTGCCAGCCGCCGGGGGGGGACCTACAATGAGCAGTTCTTC.

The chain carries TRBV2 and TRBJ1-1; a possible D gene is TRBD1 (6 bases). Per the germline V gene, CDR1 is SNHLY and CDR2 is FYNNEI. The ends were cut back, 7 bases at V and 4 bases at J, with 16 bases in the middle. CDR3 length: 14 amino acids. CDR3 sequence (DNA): TGTGCCAGCAAGCGGACAGTGTCGGGCACTGAAGCTTTCTTT. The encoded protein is CASKRTVSGTEAFF.

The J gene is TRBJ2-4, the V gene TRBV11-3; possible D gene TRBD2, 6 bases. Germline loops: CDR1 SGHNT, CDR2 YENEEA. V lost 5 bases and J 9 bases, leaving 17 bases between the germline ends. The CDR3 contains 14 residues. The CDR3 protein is CASSTGLEGGIQYF. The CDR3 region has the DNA TGTGCCAGCAGCACGGGCCTGGAGGGTGGCATTCAGTACTTC.

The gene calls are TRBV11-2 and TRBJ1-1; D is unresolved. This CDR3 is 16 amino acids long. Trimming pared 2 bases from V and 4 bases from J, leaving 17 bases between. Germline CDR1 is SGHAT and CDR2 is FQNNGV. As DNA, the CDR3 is TGTGCCAGCAGCTTAAGAGTCCAACCGCGGGGCACTGAAGCTTTCTTT. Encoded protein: CASSLRVQPRGTEAFF.

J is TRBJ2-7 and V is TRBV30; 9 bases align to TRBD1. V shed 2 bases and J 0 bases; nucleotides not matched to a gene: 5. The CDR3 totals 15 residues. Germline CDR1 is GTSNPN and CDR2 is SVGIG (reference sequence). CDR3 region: CAWSSDRGHSYEQYF. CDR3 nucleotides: TGTGCCTGGAGTTCGGACAGGGGCCACTCCTACGAGCAGTACTTC.

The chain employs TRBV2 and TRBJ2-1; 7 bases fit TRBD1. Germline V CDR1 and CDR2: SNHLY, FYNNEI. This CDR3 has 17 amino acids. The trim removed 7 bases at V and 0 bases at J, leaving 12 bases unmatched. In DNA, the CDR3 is TGTGCCAGCACTAGCCCCCTGACAGGGAGCTCCTACAATGAGCAGTTCTTC. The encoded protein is CASTSPLTGSSYNEQFF.

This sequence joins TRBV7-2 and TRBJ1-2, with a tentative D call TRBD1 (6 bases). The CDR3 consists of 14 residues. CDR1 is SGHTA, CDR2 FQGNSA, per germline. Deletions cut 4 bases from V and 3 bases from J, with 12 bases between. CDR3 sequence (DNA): TGTGCCAGCAGCTCTCAACAGGGTTACTATGGCTACACCTTC. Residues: CASSSQQGYYGYTF.

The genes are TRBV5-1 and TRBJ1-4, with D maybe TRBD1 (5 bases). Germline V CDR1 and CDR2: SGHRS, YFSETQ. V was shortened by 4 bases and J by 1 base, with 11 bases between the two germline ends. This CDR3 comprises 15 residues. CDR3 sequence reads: CASSEGHRTNEKLFF. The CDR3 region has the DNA TGCGCCAGCAGCGAAGGACACCGAACTAATGAAAAACTGTTTTTT.

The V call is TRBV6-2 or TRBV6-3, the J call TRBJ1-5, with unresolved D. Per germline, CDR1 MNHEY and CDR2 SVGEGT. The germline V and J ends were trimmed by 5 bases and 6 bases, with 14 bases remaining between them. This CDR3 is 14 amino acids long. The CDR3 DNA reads TGTGCCAGCAGTGACTTCTCGGTTGCTCAGCCCCAGCATTTT. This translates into CASSDFSVAQPQHF.

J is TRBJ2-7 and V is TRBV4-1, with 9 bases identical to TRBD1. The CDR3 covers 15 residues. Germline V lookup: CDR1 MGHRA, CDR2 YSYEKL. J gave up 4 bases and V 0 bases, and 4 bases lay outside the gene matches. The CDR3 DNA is TGCGCCAGCAGCCAAGATAACAGGGGGCAATACGAGCAGTACTTC. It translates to CASSQDNRGQYEQYF.

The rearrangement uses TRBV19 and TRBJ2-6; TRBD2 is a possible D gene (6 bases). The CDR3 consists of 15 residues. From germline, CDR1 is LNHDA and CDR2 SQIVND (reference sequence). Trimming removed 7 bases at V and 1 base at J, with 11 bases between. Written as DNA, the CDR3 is TGTGCCAGTACGCCAGGGAGGTCTGGGGCCAACGTCCTGACTTTC. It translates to CASTPGRSGANVLTF. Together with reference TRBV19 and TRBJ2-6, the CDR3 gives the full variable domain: DGGITQSPKYLFRKEGQNVTLSCEQNLNHDAMYWYRQDPGQGLRLIYYSQIVNDFQKGDIAEGYSVSREKKESFPLTVTSAQKNPTAFYLCASTPGRSGANVLTFGAGSRLTVL.

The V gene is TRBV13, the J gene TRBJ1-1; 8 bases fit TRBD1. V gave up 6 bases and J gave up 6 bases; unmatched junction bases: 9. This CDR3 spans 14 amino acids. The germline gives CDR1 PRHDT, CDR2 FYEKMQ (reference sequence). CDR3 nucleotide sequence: TGTGCCAGCAGTAGTCCGGGACAGGACCCTGAAGCTTTCTTT. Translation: CASSSPGQDPEAFF.

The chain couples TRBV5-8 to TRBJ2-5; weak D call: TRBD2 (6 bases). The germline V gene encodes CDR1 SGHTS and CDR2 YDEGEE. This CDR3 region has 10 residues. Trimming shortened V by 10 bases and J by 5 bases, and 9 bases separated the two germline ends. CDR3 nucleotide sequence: TGTGCCGGGGGGTCGGAGACCCAGTACTTC. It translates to CAGGSETQYF.

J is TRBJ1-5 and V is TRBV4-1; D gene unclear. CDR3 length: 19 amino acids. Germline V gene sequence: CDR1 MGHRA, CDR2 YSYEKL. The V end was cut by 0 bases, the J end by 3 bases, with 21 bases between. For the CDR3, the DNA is TGCGCCAGCAGCCAAGATCGGGAAATAGGCGACATCGCCAATCAGCCCCAGCATTTT. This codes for CASSQDREIGDIANQPQHF.

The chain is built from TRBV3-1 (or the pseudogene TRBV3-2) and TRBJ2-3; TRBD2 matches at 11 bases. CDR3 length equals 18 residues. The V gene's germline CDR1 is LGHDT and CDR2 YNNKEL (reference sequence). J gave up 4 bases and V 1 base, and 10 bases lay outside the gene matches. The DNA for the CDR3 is TGTGCCAGCAGCCAAGTGGGGATAGCGGGGGGGGTGGCAGATACGCAGTATTTT. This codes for CASSQVGIAGGVADTQYF.

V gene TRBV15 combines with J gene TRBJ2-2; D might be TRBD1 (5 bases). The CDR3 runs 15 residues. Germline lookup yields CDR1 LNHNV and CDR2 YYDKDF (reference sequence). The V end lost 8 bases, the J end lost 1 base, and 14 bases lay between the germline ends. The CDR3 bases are TGTGCCACCCGACGGACAAAGAAGAACACCGGGGAGCTGTTTTTT. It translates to CATRRTKKNTGELFF.

CDR3 protein: CAIGGQGNEKLFF. The CDR3 DNA reads as TGTGCCATCGGAGGGCAGGGTAATGAAAAACTGTTTTTT. The genes are TRBV10-3 and TRBJ1-4; possibly TRBD1 for D (5 bases). Germline assignment: CDR1 ENHRY and CDR2 SYGVKD. Trimming removed 8 bases from V and 4 bases from J, with 11 bases in between. The CDR3 spans 13 residues.

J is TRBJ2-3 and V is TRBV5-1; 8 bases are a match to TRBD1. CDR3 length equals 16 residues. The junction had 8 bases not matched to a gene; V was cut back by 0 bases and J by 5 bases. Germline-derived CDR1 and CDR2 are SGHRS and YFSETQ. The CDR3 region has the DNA TGCGCCAGCAGCTTGGAGGCCAGGGGGCATAAAGATACGCAGTATTTT. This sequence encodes CASSLEARGHKDTQYF.

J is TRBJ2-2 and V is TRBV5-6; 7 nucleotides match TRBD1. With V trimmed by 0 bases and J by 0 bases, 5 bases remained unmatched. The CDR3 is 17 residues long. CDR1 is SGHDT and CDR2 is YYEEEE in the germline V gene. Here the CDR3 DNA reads TGTGCCAGCAGCTTGGAGTGGACAGGCGCGAACACCGGGGAGCTGTTTTTT. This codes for CASSLEWTGANTGELFF.

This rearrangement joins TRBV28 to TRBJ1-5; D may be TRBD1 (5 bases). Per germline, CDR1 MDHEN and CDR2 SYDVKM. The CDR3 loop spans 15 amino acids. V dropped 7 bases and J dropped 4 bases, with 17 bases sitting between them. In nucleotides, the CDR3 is TGTGCCAGCACCTCGGGGGGGGACGGAAATCAGCCCCAGCATTTT. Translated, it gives CASTSGGDGNQPQHF.

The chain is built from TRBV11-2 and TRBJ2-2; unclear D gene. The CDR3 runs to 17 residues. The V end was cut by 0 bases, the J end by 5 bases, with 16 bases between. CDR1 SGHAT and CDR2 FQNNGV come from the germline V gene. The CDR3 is CASSLDDPVEATGELFF. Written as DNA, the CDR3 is TGTGCCAGCAGCTTAGACGATCCCGTTGAAGCGACCGGGGAGCTGTTTTTT. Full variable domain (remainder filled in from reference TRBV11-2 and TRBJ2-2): EAGVAQSPRYKIIEKRQSVAFWCNPISGHATLYWYQQILGQGPKLLIQFQNNGVVDDSQLPKDRFSAERLKGVDSTLKIQPAKLEDSAVYLCASSLDDPVEATGELFFGEGSRLTVL.

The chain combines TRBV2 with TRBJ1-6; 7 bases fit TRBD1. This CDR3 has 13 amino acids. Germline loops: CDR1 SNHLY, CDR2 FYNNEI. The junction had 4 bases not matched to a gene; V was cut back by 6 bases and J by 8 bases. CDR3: CASRGTGDSPLHF. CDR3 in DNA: TGTGCCAGCAGGGGTACAGGGGATTCACCCCTCCACTTT.

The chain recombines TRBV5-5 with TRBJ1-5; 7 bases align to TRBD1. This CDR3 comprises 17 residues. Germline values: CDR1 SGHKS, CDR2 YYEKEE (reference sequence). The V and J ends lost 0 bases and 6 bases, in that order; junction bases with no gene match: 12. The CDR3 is CASSLEVAGGTGQPQHF. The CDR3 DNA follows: TGTGCCAGCAGCTTGGAGGTTGCAGGGGGAACAGGTCAGCCCCAGCATTTT.